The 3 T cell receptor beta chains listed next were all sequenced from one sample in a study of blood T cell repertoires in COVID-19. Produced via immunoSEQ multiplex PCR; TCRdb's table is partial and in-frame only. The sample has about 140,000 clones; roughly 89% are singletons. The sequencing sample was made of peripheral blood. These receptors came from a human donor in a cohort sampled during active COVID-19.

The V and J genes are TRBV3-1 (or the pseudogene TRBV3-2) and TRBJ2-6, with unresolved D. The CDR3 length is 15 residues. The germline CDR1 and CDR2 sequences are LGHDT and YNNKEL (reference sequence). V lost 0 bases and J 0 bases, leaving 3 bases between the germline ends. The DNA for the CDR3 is TGTGCCAGCAGCCAAGATCACTCTGGGGCCAACGTCCTGACTTTC. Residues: CASSQDHSGANVLTF.

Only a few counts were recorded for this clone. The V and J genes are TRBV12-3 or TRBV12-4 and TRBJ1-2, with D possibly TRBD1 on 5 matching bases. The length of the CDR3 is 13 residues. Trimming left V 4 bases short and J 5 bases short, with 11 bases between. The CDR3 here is CASSSWRTYGYTF. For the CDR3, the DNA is TGTGCCAGCAGTTCATGGCGGACATATGGCTACACCTTC.

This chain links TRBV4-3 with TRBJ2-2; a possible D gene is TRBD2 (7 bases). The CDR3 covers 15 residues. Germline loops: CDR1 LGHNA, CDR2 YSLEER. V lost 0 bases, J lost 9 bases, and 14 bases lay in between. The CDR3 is CASSQESGGLWELFF. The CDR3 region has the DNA TGCGCCAGCAGCCAAGAGTCCGGGGGGCTGTGGGAGCTGTTTTTT.